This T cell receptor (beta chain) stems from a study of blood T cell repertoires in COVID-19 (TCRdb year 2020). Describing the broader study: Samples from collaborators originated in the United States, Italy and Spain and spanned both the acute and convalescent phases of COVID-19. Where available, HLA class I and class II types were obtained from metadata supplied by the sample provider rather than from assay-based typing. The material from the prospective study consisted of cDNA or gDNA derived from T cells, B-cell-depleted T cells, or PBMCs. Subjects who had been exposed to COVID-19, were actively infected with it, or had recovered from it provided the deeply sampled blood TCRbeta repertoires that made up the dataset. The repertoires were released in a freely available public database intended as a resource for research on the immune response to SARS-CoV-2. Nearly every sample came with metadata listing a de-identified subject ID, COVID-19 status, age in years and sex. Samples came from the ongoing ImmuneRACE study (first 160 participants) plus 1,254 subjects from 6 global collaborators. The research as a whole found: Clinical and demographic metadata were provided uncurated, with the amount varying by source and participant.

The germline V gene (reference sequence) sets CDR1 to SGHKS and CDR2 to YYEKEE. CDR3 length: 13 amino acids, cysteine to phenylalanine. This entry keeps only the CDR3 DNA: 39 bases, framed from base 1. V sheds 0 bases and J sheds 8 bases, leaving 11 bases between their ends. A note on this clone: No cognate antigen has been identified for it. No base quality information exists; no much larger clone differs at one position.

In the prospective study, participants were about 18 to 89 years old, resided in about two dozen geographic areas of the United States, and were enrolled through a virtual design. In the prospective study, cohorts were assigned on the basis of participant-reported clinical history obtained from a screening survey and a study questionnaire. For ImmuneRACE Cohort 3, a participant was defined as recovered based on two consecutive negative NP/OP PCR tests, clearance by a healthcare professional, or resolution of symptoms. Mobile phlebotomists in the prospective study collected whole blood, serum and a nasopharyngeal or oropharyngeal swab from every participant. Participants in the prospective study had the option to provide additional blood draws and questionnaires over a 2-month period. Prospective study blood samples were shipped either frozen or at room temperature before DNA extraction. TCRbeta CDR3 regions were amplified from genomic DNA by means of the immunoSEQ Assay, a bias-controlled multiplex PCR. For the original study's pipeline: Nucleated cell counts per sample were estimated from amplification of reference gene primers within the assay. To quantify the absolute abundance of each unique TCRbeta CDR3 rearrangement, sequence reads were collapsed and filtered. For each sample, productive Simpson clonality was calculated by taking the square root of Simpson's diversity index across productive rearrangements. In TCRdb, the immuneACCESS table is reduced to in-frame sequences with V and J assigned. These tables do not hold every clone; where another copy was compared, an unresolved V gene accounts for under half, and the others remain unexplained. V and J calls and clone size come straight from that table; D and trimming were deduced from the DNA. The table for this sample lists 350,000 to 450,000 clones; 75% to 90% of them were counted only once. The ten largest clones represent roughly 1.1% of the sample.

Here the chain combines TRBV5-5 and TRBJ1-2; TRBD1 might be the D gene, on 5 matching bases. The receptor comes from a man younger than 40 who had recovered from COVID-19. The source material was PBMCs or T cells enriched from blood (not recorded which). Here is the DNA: TGTGCCAGCAGCTTGGGGTCAGGGATCGGCTACACCTTC. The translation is CASSLGSGIGYTF.